This T cell receptor (beta chain) was recorded in a study of vaccination effects on CD4 cells after COVID-19. Overall study results and limits: Convalescent patients in the study were few, and early post-infection timepoints were absent.

The ViraFEST assay expanded antigen-specific CD4+ T cells with viral peptide pools before sequencing. Once cultured for 10 days, the cells underwent separation to obtain CD4+ T cells. Their SARS-CoV-2 infection, verified by PCR, occurred between March and December 2020. With an HIV-1 Nef peptide pool, the negative control culture was set up. This CDR3 comprises 15 residues. In germline, CDR1 is SSHAT, CDR2 FNYEAQ (reference sequence). Points on this clone: The target antigen is unknown. An end of the junction differs from the germline gene, which may be a read error.

Profiled with immunoSEQ multiplex PCR; TCRdb holds only in-frame clones, not every one. The sample contains 55,000 to 90,000 clones, 65% to 85% of which appear only once. This clonotype originated in a human donor who had a prior SARS-CoV-2 infection. The chain joins TRBV7-7 to TRBJ2-7; 11 bases are shared with TRBD1. The source material was CD4+ T cells from PBMCs cultured with HIV peptides, sampled before COVID-19 vaccination. Subset meaning: HIV-1 Nef peptide pool negative control/reference culture. The CDR3 DNA reads as TGTGCTAGCAGCCAAGGGACAGGGGGCTCCTACGAGCAGTACTTC. It codes for CASSQGTGGSYEQYF.